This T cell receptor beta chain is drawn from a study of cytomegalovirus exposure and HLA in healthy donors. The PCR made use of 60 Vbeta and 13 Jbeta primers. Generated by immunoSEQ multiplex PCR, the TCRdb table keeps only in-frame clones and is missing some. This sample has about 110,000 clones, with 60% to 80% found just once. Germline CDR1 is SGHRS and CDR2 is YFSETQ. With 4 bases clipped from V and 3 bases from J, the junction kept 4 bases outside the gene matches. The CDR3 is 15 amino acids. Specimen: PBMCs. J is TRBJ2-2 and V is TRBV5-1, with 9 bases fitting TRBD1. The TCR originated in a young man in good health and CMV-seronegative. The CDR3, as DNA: TGCGCCAGCAGCAGATGGACAGGGGACACCGGGGAGCTGTTTTTT. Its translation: CASSRWTGDTGELFF.